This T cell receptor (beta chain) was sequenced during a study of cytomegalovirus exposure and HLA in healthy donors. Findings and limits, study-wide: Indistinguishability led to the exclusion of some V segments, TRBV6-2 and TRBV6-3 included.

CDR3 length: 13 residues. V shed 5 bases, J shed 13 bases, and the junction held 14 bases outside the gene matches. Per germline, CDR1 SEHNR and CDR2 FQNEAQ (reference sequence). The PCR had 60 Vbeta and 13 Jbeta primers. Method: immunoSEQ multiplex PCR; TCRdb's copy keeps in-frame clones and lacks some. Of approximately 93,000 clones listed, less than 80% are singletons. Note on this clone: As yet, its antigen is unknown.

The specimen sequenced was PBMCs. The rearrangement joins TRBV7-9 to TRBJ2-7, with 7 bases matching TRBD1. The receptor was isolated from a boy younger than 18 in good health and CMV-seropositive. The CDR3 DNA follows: TGTGCCAGCAGCCAAACCCACGACAGGGATCCCTACTTC. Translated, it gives CASSQTHDRDPYF.